A single sample gave rise to the 7 T cell receptor beta chains below, sequenced in a study of T-cell memory formation after mild COVID-19 (dated by TCRdb to the early 2020s). The library was made by 5' RACE. The sequencer listed for this sample is Illumina NovaSeq 6000. TCRdb reprocessing: public reads trimmed at Q25 with fastp, clones called with MiXCR, in-frame beta chains kept. Each entry merges the rows of one CDR3 protein and shows their most common DNA and genes. The sample table holds some 600,000 distinct CDR3 sequences, of which roughly 17% were seen once. Of the sample, approximately 8.1% is held by the ten largest clones. Sequencing was done on a sample of PBMCs or a T cell subset sorted from them (not recorded which). The receptors originated from an adult woman who had mild COVID-19 (a few samples of this study predate the infection). The sample titles of this study are shuffled in the database, so cell type and time point are left out; the donor was told from shared clones.

This chain uses TRBV5-1 with TRBJ2-7, with D perhaps matching TRBD2 (7 bases). This CDR3 comprises 14 residues. CDR1 and CDR2 (germline): SGHRS, YFSETQ. V dropped 4 bases and J dropped 6 bases, with 17 bases sitting between them. The chain's CDR3 is CASSPQGSGGEQYF. The CDR3 region has the DNA TGCGCCAGCAGCCCCCAGGGGTCGGGGGGCGAGCAGTACTTC.

This chain joins TRBV18 and TRBJ2-1; D is unclear. V lost 5 bases to trimming and J lost 6 bases, with 11 bases between them. Germline CDR1 is KGHSH and CDR2 is LQKENI. The CDR3 totals 13 residues. CDR3 sequence (DNA): TGTGCCAGCTCATCCGCGGTGGGCAATGAGCAGTTCTTC. Its translation: CASSSAVGNEQFF.

The V and J genes are TRBV29-1 and TRBJ1-3, with 7 bases identical to TRBD1. Germline-derived CDR1 and CDR2 are SQVTM and ANQGSEA. V gave up 3 bases and J gave up 5 bases; unmatched junction bases: 7. There are 14 residues in the CDR3. The CDR3 sequence is CSVELGQPRNTIYF. The CDR3 region has the DNA TGCAGCGTTGAGCTGGGACAGCCAAGAAACACCATATATTTT.

The V gene is TRBV7-3, the J gene TRBJ2-6; the match to TRBD1 covers 7 bases. V was pared by 4 bases and J by 3 bases, with 3 bases of the junction left unmatched. CDR3 length equals 15 residues. In germline, CDR1 is SGHTA, CDR2 FQGTGA. This CDR3 is CASSSTGLGANVLTF. Written as DNA, the CDR3 is TGTGCCAGCAGCTCGACAGGGCTTGGGGCCAACGTCCTGACTTTC.

This clonotype was recorded a few times. V and J are TRBV5-1 and TRBJ2-3; D assignment may be TRBD1 or TRBD2 (5 bases each). The CDR3 runs to 14 residues. The germline V and J ends were trimmed by 1 base and 5 bases, with 11 bases remaining between them. CDR1 and CDR2 (germline): SGHRS, YFSETQ. CDR3 amino acids: CASSLSGTEDTQYF. The CDR3 region has the DNA TGCGCCAGCAGCTTGTCCGGGACGGAAGATACGCAGTATTTT.

The chain uses TRBV12-3 or TRBV12-4 and TRBJ2-3; 11 bases are shared with TRBD2. The CDR3 is 15 amino acids. After removal of 6 bases from V and 4 bases from J, the junction contained 6 bases not matched to a gene. This CDR3 is CASRKLAGVADTQYF. The DNA for the CDR3 is TGTGCCAGCAGAAAACTAGCGGGAGTAGCAGATACGCAGTATTTT.

This rearrangement joins TRBV29-1 to TRBJ1-1, with D hard to call. The CDR3 consists of 12 residues. Germline V gene lookup returns CDR1 SQVTM and CDR2 ANQGSEA. The V end lost 4 bases, the J end lost 0 bases, and 6 bases lay between the germline ends. CDR3 sequence (DNA): TGCAGCGTTGGAGATATGAACACTGAAGCTTTCTTT. Its translation: CSVGDMNTEAFF.